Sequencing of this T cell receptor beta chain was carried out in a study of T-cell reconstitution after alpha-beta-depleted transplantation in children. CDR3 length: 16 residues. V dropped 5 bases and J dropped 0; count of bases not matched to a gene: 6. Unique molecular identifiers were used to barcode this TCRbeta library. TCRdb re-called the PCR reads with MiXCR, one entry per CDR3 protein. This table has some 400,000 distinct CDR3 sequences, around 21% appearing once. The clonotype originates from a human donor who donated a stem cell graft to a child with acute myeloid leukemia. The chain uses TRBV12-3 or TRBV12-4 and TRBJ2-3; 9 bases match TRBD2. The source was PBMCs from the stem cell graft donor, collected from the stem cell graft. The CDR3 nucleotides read TGTGCCAGCAGTCCGCTAGCGGGGTCTAGCACAGATACGCAGTATTTT. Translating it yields CASSPLAGSSTDTQYF.